This is a list of T cell receptor beta chains from one sample in a study of control samples from healthy donors and cancer patients. TCRdb's table, derived via immunoSEQ multiplex PCR, lists solely in-frame clones and lacks some. The table shows over 65,000 clones, with about 95% occurring only once. Sequenced: blood. Source of these receptors: a woman between 35 and 50 years old in good health. The CDR3 runs from the conserved cysteine through the conserved F or W. A D gene is named only where the DNA matches it firmly. Clone size is stated in some rows and not others, as once, few, many or a class when expanded.

J: TRBJ1-6; size: NA; D: TRBD1; V: TRBV30; DNA: TGTGCCTGGAGTGAAAAAGGGGGCGGGAATTCACCCCTCCACTTT; CDR3: CAWSEKGGGNSPLHF
J: TRBJ2-3; size: NA; D: NA; V: TRBV7-9; DNA: TGTGCCAGCAGCTTGGAGAAGGGTTGGAGTGCGCAGTATTTT; CDR3: CASSLEKGWSAQYF
J: TRBJ1-2; size: NA; D: NA; V: TRBV18; DNA: TGTGCCAGCTCACCAACGGCAGGGGAAGCCTATGGCTACACCTTC; CDR3: CASSPTAGEAYGYTF
J: TRBJ2-1; size: NA; D: TRBD2; V: TRBV6-2/TRBV6-3; DNA: TGTGCCAGCAGCATACACTCGGGGTTAGCGGGAGCCTTTTACAATGAGCAGTTCTTC; CDR3: CASSIHSGLAGAFYNEQFF
J: TRBJ1-2; size: NA; D: NA; V: TRBV3-1/TRBV3-2; DNA: TGTGCCAGCAGCCCTACCTCGGAGAATGCACAGGGTAACTATGGCTACACCTTC; CDR3: CASSPTSENAQGNYGYTF
J: TRBJ2-1; size: NA; D: TRBD2; V: TRBV4-3; DNA: TGCGCCAGCAGCCAAGATTTCCTAGCGGGGGTAAATGAGCAGTTCTTC; CDR3: CASSQDFLAGVNEQFF
J: TRBJ2-7; size: NA; D: TRBD2; V: TRBV19; DNA: TGTGCCAGTAGTTTTGAGGGGACTAGCGGGAGCGTCTCCCACGAGCAGTACTTC; CDR3: CASSFEGTSGSVSHEQYF
J: TRBJ1-2; size: NA; D: NA; V: TRBV2; DNA: TGTGCCAGCACCGGGACGCGAGGGAATGGCTACACCTTC; CDR3: CASTGTRGNGYTF
J: TRBJ1-6; size: NA; D: TRBD1; V: TRBV5-1; DNA: TGCGCCAGCAGCATGGAGACAGGGGGGTATTCACCCCTCCACTTT; CDR3: CASSMETGGYSPLHF
J: TRBJ2-5; size: once; D: NA; V: TRBV6-4; DNA: TGTGCCAGCAGTGTTCAGCAGGCGGAGACCCAGTACTTC; CDR3: CASSVQQAETQYF
J: TRBJ1-3; size: NA; D: NA; V: TRBV19; DNA: TGTGCCAGTAGTATAGAAGAAGGTCGAAACACCATATATTTT; CDR3: CASSIEEGRNTIYF
J: TRBJ2-5; size: NA; D: NA; V: TRBV12-2; DNA: TGTGCAAGTCGCTTATTCACTAGCGGGAGGGTAGTTGAGACCCAGTACTTC; CDR3: CASRLFTSGRVVETQYF
J: TRBJ2-1; size: NA; D: TRBD1; V: TRBV5-1; DNA: TGCGCCAGCAGCTTGGATGCTCAGGCAGGGGGCTACAATGAGCAGTTCTTC; CDR3: CASSLDAQAGGYNEQFF
J: TRBJ1-5; size: NA; D: NA; V: TRBV2; DNA: TGTGCCAGCAAGCGGACGGCAGATCAGCCCCAGCATTTT; CDR3: CASKRTADQPQHF